One sample yielded the 30 T cell receptor beta chains listed below, sequenced in a study of cytomegalovirus exposure and HLA in healthy donors. The PCR was carried out with 60 Vbeta primers and 13 Jbeta primers. The assay was immunoSEQ multiplex PCR, and TCRdb's table has in-frame clones only and misses some. Seen here are 120,000 or so clones, about 74% observed once, and the top ten hold around 2.7%. Sequencing was performed on PBMCs. The origin of the receptors is a woman between 35 and 50 years old in good health and CMV-seropositive.

The V and J genes are TRBV6-5 and TRBJ1-2; D remains unclear. The germline CDR1 and CDR2 sequences are MNHEY and SVGAGI. V lost 0 bases to trimming and J lost 0 bases, with 8 bases between them. The CDR3 covers 15 residues. The chain's CDR3 is CASSYSAGSNYGYTF. As DNA, the CDR3 is TGTGCCAGCAGTTACTCAGCGGGTTCTAACTATGGCTACACCTTC.

V gene TRBV9 combines with J gene TRBJ1-4, with 11 bases fitting TRBD1. The germline V gene has CDR1 SGDLS and CDR2 YYNGEE. This CDR3 region has 14 residues. With V trimmed by 3 bases and J by 12 bases, 7 bases remained unmatched. CDR3 loop: CASSAGQGGKELFF. The DNA of the CDR3 is TGTGCCAGCAGCGCGGGACAGGGGGGTAAGGAACTGTTTTTT.

This chain connects TRBV27 to TRBJ2-2, with 11 bases lining up with TRBD2. The CDR3 length is 18 residues. The V segment lost 4 bases and the J segment 3 bases; nucleotides outside the gene matches: 10. Germline V gives CDR1 MNHEY, CDR2 SMNVEV (reference sequence). This chain's CDR3 is CASSSRPSSGGYTGELFF. DNA for the CDR3: TGTGCCAGCAGTTCCCGGCCCTCTAGCGGGGGGTACACCGGGGAGCTGTTTTTT.

The V gene is TRBV11-2, the J gene TRBJ2-7; D unclear. Germline V CDR1 and CDR2: SGHAT, FQNNGV. Between the trimmed V and J ends, which lost 3 bases and 4 bases, there was a span of 16 bases. The CDR3 totals 15 residues. In DNA form, the CDR3 reads TGTGCCAGCAGCTTCAGCGCCCAGATCTCGTACGAGCAGTACTTC. Translated, it gives CASSFSAQISYEQYF. The variable domain in full, completed from reference TRBV11-2 and TRBJ2-7, reads EAGVAQSPRYKIIEKRQSVAFWCNPISGHATLYWYQQILGQGPKLLIQFQNNGVVDDSQLPKDRFSAERLKGVDSTLKIQPAKLEDSAVYLCASSFSAQISYEQYFGPGTRLTVT.

This clone was counted once. V usage is TRBV19 and J usage is TRBJ2-6; 9 bases align to TRBD1. Germline V CDR1 and CDR2: LNHDA, SQIVND (reference sequence). This CDR3 contains 19 residues. V shed 0 bases, J shed 1 base, and the junction held 7 bases outside the gene matches. The CDR3 spells CASSIEGTGIISGANVLTF. The CDR3 DNA reads TGTGCCAGTAGTATAGAGGGGACAGGGATAATATCTGGGGCCAACGTCCTGACTTTC.

The table lists this clone with a count of one. V usage is TRBV9 and J usage is TRBJ1-2; the D is unclear. V lost 1 base and J lost 4, with 17 bases in between. The germline gives CDR1 SGDLS, CDR2 YYNGEE. The CDR3 extends over 16 amino acids. This CDR3 reads CASSVSASRELYGYTF. In DNA form, the CDR3 reads TGTGCCAGCAGCGTAAGTGCCTCCCGAGAACTCTATGGCTACACCTTC.

V and J are TRBV6-5 and TRBJ1-2; 7 bases align to TRBD1. This CDR3 region has 12 residues. CDR1 is MNHEY, CDR2 SVGAGI, per germline. The junction had 5 bases not matched to a gene; V was cut back by 5 bases and J by 8 bases. CDR3 sequence (DNA): TGTGCCAGCAGTGACAGGGTTCGGGGCTACACCTTC. As protein: CASSDRVRGYTF.

The chain carries TRBV5-4 and TRBJ1-1; D gene uncertain. Per germline, CDR1 SGHNT and CDR2 YYREEE (reference sequence). Deletions cut 1 base from V and 0 bases from J, with 13 bases between. This CDR3 has 16 residues. The CDR3 region is CASSLIRAGMNTEAFF. Written as DNA, the CDR3 is TGTGCCAGCAGCTTGATTAGGGCGGGCATGAACACTGAAGCTTTCTTT.

The chain carries TRBV6-1 and TRBJ2-5; D may be TRBD1 (6 bases). Germline values: CDR1 MNHNS, CDR2 SASEGT. The length of the CDR3 is 13 residues. V was cut by 5 bases and J by 2 bases, with 9 bases left in between. The CDR3 loop is CASSTTGQETQYF. As DNA, the CDR3 is TGTGCCAGCAGTACCACAGGGCAAGAGACCCAGTACTTC.

This clone has at least ten counts. The chain links TRBV6-5 to TRBJ1-6; tentatively, D is TRBD1 (6 bases). Germline V gene sequence: CDR1 MNHEY, CDR2 SVGAGI. This CDR3 comprises 14 residues. CDR3 loop: CAIGTTGFNSPLHF. The CDR3 nucleotides are TGTGCGATCGGGACAACGGGCTTTAATTCACCCCTCCACTTT.

In this sample, this clone turned up a few times. This chain connects TRBV11-2 to TRBJ2-5, with TRBD2 as a possible D gene (6 bases). This CDR3 is built from 14 residues. V was shortened by 7 bases and J by 5 bases, with 17 bases between the two germline ends. Per the germline V gene, CDR1 is SGHAT and CDR2 is FQNNGV. CDR3 nucleotides: TGTGCCAGCACTTCTTTCTGGGGGGAGGAGACCCAGTACTTC. This translates into CASTSFWGEETQYF.

This clone was seen only once. CDR3 region: CASSLELAGIGQFF. Here the CDR3 DNA reads TGTGCCAGCAGCTTGGAACTAGCGGGAATAGGGCAGTTCTTC. This chain uses TRBV5-4 with TRBJ2-1, with 10 bases aligning to TRBD2. V was clipped by 0 bases and J by 12 bases; unmatched bases: 6. CDR1 is SGHNT, CDR2 YYREEE, per germline (reference sequence). This CDR3 has 14 residues.

The CDR3 reads CASSLVAGGSYNEQFF. As DNA, the CDR3 is TGTGCCAGCAGCTTGGTGGCGGGGGGCTCCTACAATGAGCAGTTCTTC. The J gene is TRBJ2-1, the V gene TRBV5-4, with TRBD2 matching 8 bases. CDR1 is SGHNT and CDR2 is YYREEE in the germline V gene (reference sequence). This CDR3 comprises 16 residues. Losses at the gene ends were 0 bases for V and 0 bases for J; bases not matched to a gene: 2.

The CDR3 here is CASSVAGTLYF. In nucleotides, the CDR3 is TGTGCCAGCAGTGTGGCCGGGACTCTTTACTTC. This chain links TRBV25-1 with TRBJ2-5; a weak D match, TRBD2 (6 bases). Trimming stripped 4 bases from V and 14 bases from J, with 14 bases between. This CDR3 contains 11 residues. Germline V gene lookup returns CDR1 MGHDK and CDR2 SYGVNS.

The CDR3 is CATHRGGTDTQYF. As DNA, the CDR3 is TGTGCCACTCATCGAGGGGGAACAGATACGCAGTATTTT. The chain carries TRBV6-5 and TRBJ2-3; the D gene is possibly TRBD1 (6 bases). The CDR3 sequence is 13 residues long. Trimming took off 10 bases at V and 3 bases at J, with 14 bases between the two ends. CDR1 is MNHEY and CDR2 is SVGAGI in the germline V gene.

This clone was counted a few times. J is TRBJ1-1 and V is TRBV13, with D possibly being TRBD1 (5 bases). Germline V gene sequence: CDR1 PRHDT, CDR2 FYEKMQ (reference sequence). This CDR3 contains 15 residues. V lost 5 bases to trimming and J lost 0 bases, with 13 bases between them. The CDR3 nucleotides read TGTGCCAGCAGCATATCGGGACTCATGAACACTGAAGCTTTCTTT. It encodes CASSISGLMNTEAFF.

This clone came up a few times. The rearrangement joins TRBV6-5 to TRBJ1-2, with D possibly being TRBD1 (6 bases). This CDR3 has 13 amino acids. The germline CDR1 and CDR2 sequences are MNHEY and SVGAGI. V gave up 6 bases and J gave up 5 bases, with 13 bases separating them. The CDR3: CASSLGTPYGYTF. CDR3 coding DNA: TGTGCCAGCAGCCTGGGGACACCATATGGCTACACCTTC.

This clone came up once. The J gene is TRBJ1-1, the V gene TRBV6-5; 9 bases line up with TRBD1. This CDR3 has 14 residues. V was clipped by 5 bases and J by 7 bases; unmatched bases: 8. In germline, CDR1 is MNHEY, CDR2 SVGAGI. Here the CDR3 reads CASSTRTGASEAFF. The CDR3 nucleotides read TGTGCCAGCAGTACCAGGACAGGGGCAAGTGAAGCTTTCTTT.

The CDR3 sequence: CASSLSRRAQEQYF. The CDR3 nucleotides are TGTGCCAGCAGTTTATCGAGGAGGGCGCAGGAGCAGTACTTC. V gene TRBV27 combines with J gene TRBJ2-7; tentatively, D is TRBD2 (6 bases). This CDR3 contains 14 residues. Germline V lookup: CDR1 MNHEY, CDR2 SMNVEV (reference sequence). V lost 0 bases to trimming and J lost 7 bases, with 13 bases between them.

The V call is TRBV10-3, the J call TRBJ1-2; TRBD1 matches 7 bases. Germline CDR1 is ENHRY and CDR2 is SYGVKD. Trimming took 0 bases from V and 0 from J; bases not matched to a gene: 4. The CDR3 runs to 16 residues. The CDR3 spells CAISESGTEANYGYTF. In DNA, the CDR3 is TGTGCCATCAGTGAGTCAGGGACAGAGGCTAACTATGGCTACACCTTC.

V is TRBV2 and J is TRBJ2-4; D is uncertain. Germline lookup yields CDR1 SNHLY and CDR2 FYNNEI. This CDR3 has 11 amino acids. The ends were cut back, 8 bases at V and 10 bases at J, with 12 bases in the middle. CDR3: CASSQAPIQYF. For the CDR3, the DNA is TGTGCCAGCTCCCAGGCTCCTATTCAGTACTTC.

V usage is TRBV18 and J usage is TRBJ2-7; 7 bases map to TRBD1. The CDR3 loop spans 15 amino acids. CDR1 is KGHSH, CDR2 LQKENI, per germline. After removal of 0 bases from V and 6 bases from J, the junction contained 8 bases not matched to a gene. CDR3 amino acids: CASSPPDGRQGEQYF. For the CDR3, the DNA is TGTGCCAGCTCACCACCGGATGGTCGACAGGGCGAGCAGTACTTC.

The genes are TRBV10-2 and TRBJ1-2; 7 bases align to TRBD1. Germline V gene data show CDR1 as WSHSY and CDR2 as SAAADI. CDR3 length: 15 residues. V shed 2 bases, J shed 8 bases, and the junction held 11 bases outside the gene matches. DNA of the CDR3: TGCGCCAGCAGTGAGGTCGACCCAGGGGGATTAGGCTACACCTTC. Protein sequence: CASSEVDPGGLGYTF.

This clone was counted only a few times. The chain employs TRBV15 and TRBJ1-2, with D perhaps matching TRBD1 (5 bases). Germline V gene lookup returns CDR1 LNHNV and CDR2 YYDKDF (reference sequence). The V gene lost 1 base and the J gene lost 1 base, with 10 bases spanning the gap. The CDR3 extends over 15 amino acids. In nucleotides, the CDR3 is TGTGCCACCAGCAGAGGGGGGGGAGTTAACTATGGCTACACCTTC. Protein sequence: CATSRGGGVNYGYTF.

The chain carries TRBV6-6 and TRBJ1-1; D remains ambiguous. V dropped 7 bases and J dropped 4 bases, with 10 bases sitting between them. Germline-derived CDR1 and CDR2 are MNHNY and SVGAGI (reference sequence). This CDR3 contains 12 residues. The CDR3 DNA is TGTGCCAGCAACCCGGGTCGCACTGAAGCTTTCTTT. Residues: CASNPGRTEAFF.

V is TRBV6-6 and J is TRBJ2-7; D perhaps matches TRBD1 (5 bases). The germline gives CDR1 MNHNY, CDR2 SVGAGI (reference sequence). This CDR3 is built from 12 residues. V was shortened by 5 bases and J by 3 bases, with 8 bases between the two germline ends. DNA for the CDR3: TGTGCCAGCAGTACACAGGTCTACGAGCAGTACTTC. The encoded protein is CASSTQVYEQYF.

This rearrangement joins TRBV4-1 to TRBJ1-1, with 8 bases identical to TRBD1. The ends lost 5 bases at V and 0 bases at J; junction bases unmatched: 8. CDR1 is MGHRA and CDR2 is YSYEKL in the germline V gene. The CDR3 is made up of 16 amino acids. The CDR3 sequence is CASSRTGRILNTEAFF. CDR3 DNA sequence: TGCGCCAGCAGCAGGACAGGGAGAATTTTGAACACTGAAGCTTTCTTT.

This sequence joins TRBV5-4 and TRBJ1-3; 7 bases are shared with TRBD1. Trimming removed 4 bases from V and 7 bases from J; junction bases left unmatched: 14. The CDR3 has 16 amino acids. Germline V gene lookup returns CDR1 SGHNT and CDR2 YYREEE (reference sequence). As DNA, the CDR3 is TGTGCCAGCAGCCCCACCCAGGGGGAGAAAACCAACACCATATATTTT. It codes for CASSPTQGEKTNTIYF.

This chain connects TRBV14 to TRBJ1-2; 9 nucleotides align to TRBD1. Germline V gene data show CDR1 as SGHDN and CDR2 as FVKESK. The CDR3 runs 15 residues. J lost 4 bases, V lost 1 base, and 4 bases had no gene match. The CDR3 bases are TGTGCCAGCAGCCAAGTACAGGGGGCACTCTATGGCTACACCTTC. Translation: CASSQVQGALYGYTF. Full variable domain (rest looked up from reference TRBV14 and TRBJ1-2): EAGVTQFPSHSVIEKGQTVTLRCDPISGHDNLYWYRRVMGKEIKFLLHFVKESKQDESGMPNNRFLAERTGGTYSTLKVQPAELEDSGVYFCASSQVQGALYGYTFGSGTRLTVV.

This clone was counted once. This rearrangement joins TRBV4-1 to TRBJ2-1; 9 bases are a match to TRBD2. The trim removed 1 base at V and 4 bases at J, leaving 8 bases unmatched. CDR1 and CDR2 from the germline V gene are MGHRA and YSYEKL. This CDR3 spans 17 amino acids. The CDR3 region has the DNA TGCGCCAGCAGCCAAGCCTTCTTGCGGGGGGGATACAATGAGCAGTTCTTC. Translated, it gives CASSQAFLRGGYNEQFF.